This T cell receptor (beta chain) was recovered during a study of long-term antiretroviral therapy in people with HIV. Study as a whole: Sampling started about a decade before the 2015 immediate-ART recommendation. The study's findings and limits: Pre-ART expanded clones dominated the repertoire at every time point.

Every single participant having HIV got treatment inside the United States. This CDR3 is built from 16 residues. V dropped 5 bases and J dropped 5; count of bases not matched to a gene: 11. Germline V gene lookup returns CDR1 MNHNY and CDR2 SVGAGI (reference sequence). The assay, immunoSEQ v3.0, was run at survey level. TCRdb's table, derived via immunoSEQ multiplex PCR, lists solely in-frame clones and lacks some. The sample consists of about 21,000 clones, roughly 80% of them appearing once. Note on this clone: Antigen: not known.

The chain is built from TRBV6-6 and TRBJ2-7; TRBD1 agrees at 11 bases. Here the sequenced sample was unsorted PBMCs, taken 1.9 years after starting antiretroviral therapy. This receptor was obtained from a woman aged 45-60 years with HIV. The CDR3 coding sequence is TGTGCCAGCAGTAACGGACAGGGGGCTGGTTTCAACGAGCAGTACTTC. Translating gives CASSNGQGAGFNEQYF.